Listed here are 5 T cell receptor beta chains from one sample, sequenced in a study of CD8 T cells in ankylosing spondylitis. TCRdb re-called the 5' RACE reads through MiXCR, storing one row per CDR3 protein. The repertoire holds fewer than 750,000 distinct CDR3 sequences, with around 19% as singletons. These receptors' targets are unknown. Findings and caveats of the study: A TCR beta motif of about 8 highly homologous variants seemed to mark ankylosing spondylitis blood.

The sequenced sample consisted of blood, either unsorted or a sorted T cell fraction (not recorded which). These receptors were collected from a male donor with ankylosing spondylitis.

V is TRBV29-1 and J is TRBJ2-1, with D perhaps matching TRBD1 (9 bases). The CDR3 totals 16 residues. The V end lost 7 bases, the J end lost 8 bases, and 27 bases lay between the germline ends. From germline, CDR1 is SQVTM and CDR2 ANQGSEA. The CDR3 protein is CSDLPGQGLAGDEQFF. In DNA form, the CDR3 reads TGCAGCGACCTACCGGGACAGGGTCTAGCGGGCGATGAGCAGTTCTTC.

The chain carries TRBV12-3 or TRBV12-4 and TRBJ1-1; D unclear. V lost 4 bases, J lost 4 bases, and 19 bases lay in between. The length of the CDR3 is 16 residues. The CDR3 loop reads CASSSLEGRSGTEAFF. DNA of the CDR3: TGTGCCAGCAGTTCTCTTGAAGGTAGGAGTGGCACTGAAGCTTTCTTT.

This clonotype was detected only a few times. The chain recombines TRBV27 with TRBJ2-3; D unclear. The length of the CDR3 is 13 residues. Germline CDR1 reads MNHEY; CDR2 reads SMNVEV (reference sequence). V lost 7 bases to trimming and J lost 6 bases, with 14 bases between them. This CDR3 is CASTRAPTDTQYF. The CDR3, as DNA: TGTGCCAGCACCCGAGCACCGACGGATACGCAGTATTTT.

Here the CDR3 reads CASSEYYQGADTEAFF. CDR3 sequence (DNA): TGTGCCAGCAGTGAATACTACCAGGGGGCGGACACTGAAGCTTTCTTT. The rearrangement links TRBV25-1 to TRBJ1-1, with 8 nucleotides matching TRBD1. The CDR3 has 16 residues. J gave up 3 bases and V 0 bases, and 6 bases lay outside the gene matches. Germline V gene lookup returns CDR1 MGHDK and CDR2 SYGVNS. Complete variable domain (other parts from reference TRBV25-1 and TRBJ1-1): EADIYQTPRYLVIGTGKKITLECSQTMGHDKMYWYQQDPGMELHLIHYSYGVNSTEKGDLSSESTVSRIRTEHFPLTLESARPSHTSQYLCASSEYYQGADTEAFFGQGTRLTVV.

The rearrangement links TRBV3-1 to TRBJ2-3; 8 bases match TRBD2. The CDR3 has 17 residues. V gave up 2 bases and J gave up 1 base; unmatched junction bases: 8. Germline values: CDR1 LGHDT, CDR2 YNNKEL (reference sequence). CDR3: CASSQQVRGGGTDTQYF. As DNA, the CDR3 is TGTGCCAGCAGCCAACAAGTTCGGGGGGGCGGCACAGATACGCAGTATTTT.